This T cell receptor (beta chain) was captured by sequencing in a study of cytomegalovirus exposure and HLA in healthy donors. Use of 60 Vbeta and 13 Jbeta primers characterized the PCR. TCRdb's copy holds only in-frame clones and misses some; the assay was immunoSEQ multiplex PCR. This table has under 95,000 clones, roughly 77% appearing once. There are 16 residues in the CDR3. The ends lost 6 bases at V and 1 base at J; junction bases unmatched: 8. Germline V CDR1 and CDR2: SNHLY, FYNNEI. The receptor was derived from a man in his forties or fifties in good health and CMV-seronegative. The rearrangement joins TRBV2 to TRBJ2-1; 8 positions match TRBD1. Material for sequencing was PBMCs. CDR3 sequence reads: CASRYDRGLSYNEQFF. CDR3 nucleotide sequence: TGTGCCAGCAGGTACGACAGGGGTTTATCCTACAATGAGCAGTTCTTC. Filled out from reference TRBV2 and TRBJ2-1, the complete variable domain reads EPEVTQTPSHQVTQMGQEVILRCVPISNHLYFYWYRQILGQKVEFLVSFYNNEISEKSEIFDDQFSVERPDGSNFTLKIRSTKLEDSAMYFCASRYDRGLSYNEQFFGPGTRLTVL.